These 25 T cell receptor beta chains were all obtained from the same sample, sequenced in a study of T cell changes during pregnancy in multiple sclerosis. Repertoires were generated with immunoSEQ multiplex PCR, while TCRdb's copy carries only in-frame clones and drops some. The table records roughly 50,000 clones, approximately 94% of them present only once. The source was CD8+ T cells from peripheral blood mononuclear cells, collected in the third trimester of pregnancy. The source is a female donor with multiple sclerosis, enrolled in a pregnancy study.

The chain couples TRBV11-2 to TRBJ1-1; 9 bases are a match to TRBD1. V shed 3 bases, J shed 4 bases, and the junction held 15 bases outside the gene matches. The CDR3 is made up of 18 amino acids. Germline V gene lookup returns CDR1 SGHAT and CDR2 FQNNGV. The CDR3: CASSFSRSGQGTSTEAFF. The CDR3 DNA is TGTGCCAGCAGCTTCAGCCGATCGGGACAGGGCACGAGCACTGAAGCTTTCTTT.

The rearrangement links TRBV5-4 to TRBJ2-7, with D unresolved. V lost 0 bases, J lost 7 bases, and 14 bases lay in between. The germline V gene has CDR1 SGHNT and CDR2 YYREEE (reference sequence). The CDR3 extends over 14 amino acids. CDR3 sequence: CASSLAVAVQEQYF. CDR3 sequence (DNA): TGTGCCAGCAGCTTGGCCGTAGCAGTCCAAGAGCAGTACTTC.

The rearrangement uses TRBV29-1 and TRBJ1-2; TRBD1 aligns across 7 bases. The CDR3 runs to 13 residues. The germline gives CDR1 SQVTM, CDR2 ANQGSEA. The V gene end was trimmed by 8 bases and the J gene end by 3 bases; junction bases not matched to a gene: 9. The CDR3 protein is CSYRDSKDYGYTF. CDR3 sequence (DNA): TGCAGCTACCGGGACAGTAAGGACTATGGCTACACCTTC.

The CDR3 DNA follows: TGTGCCACCAGCAGAGTTCGGGGGAGGACTAATGAAAAACTGTTTTTT. Its protein product is CATSRVRGRTNEKLFF. The V gene is TRBV15, the J gene TRBJ1-4; a weak D match, TRBD1 (5 bases). Germline V CDR1 and CDR2: LNHNV, YYDKDF (reference sequence). V was shortened by 1 base and J by 2 bases, with 11 bases between the two germline ends. CDR3 length: 16 amino acids.

The chain carries TRBV5-6 and TRBJ2-3; 7 bases agree with TRBD2. Germline CDR1 is SGHDT and CDR2 is YYEEEE. The CDR3 runs 15 residues. V lost 4 bases to trimming and J lost 2 bases; unmatched junction nucleotides: 7. CDR3 in amino acids: CASSPGRAPTDTQYF. CDR3 sequence (DNA): TGTGCCAGCAGCCCAGGGAGGGCCCCCACAGATACGCAGTATTTT.

The CDR3 region has the DNA TGTGCCAGCAGCGTAGCCCCGGCGGGGGCTCATTACGAGCAGTACTTC. This gives the protein CASSVAPAGAHYEQYF. This rearrangement joins TRBV9 to TRBJ2-7; weak D call: TRBD2 (7 bases). CDR1 is SGDLS and CDR2 is YYNGEE in the germline V gene. V was clipped by 0 bases and J by 4 bases, with 17 bases between them. CDR3 length equals 16 residues.

DNA of the CDR3: TGCGCCAGCAGCCAAGAAAGACAGGGGAGGACAGCTGAGCAGTTCTTC. This translates into CASSQERQGRTAEQFF. The chain is built from TRBV4-3 and TRBJ2-1; TRBD1 matches at 8 bases. CDR3 length: 16 residues. Germline V gene data show CDR1 as LGHNA and CDR2 as YSLEER. Unmatched junction bases numbered 10, after V lost 0 bases and J lost 9 bases.

This chain connects TRBV10-3 to TRBJ2-7, with D possibly being TRBD2 (5 bases). This CDR3 region has 14 residues. The V end lost 6 bases, the J end lost 0 bases, and 12 bases lay between the germline ends. Germline lookup yields CDR1 ENHRY and CDR2 SYGVKD. CDR3 in amino acids: CAIRADSSSYEQYF. The CDR3 DNA reads as TGTGCCATCAGAGCGGACTCAAGCTCCTACGAGCAGTACTTC.

The chain joins TRBV5-1 to TRBJ2-3; D is possibly TRBD2 (6 bases). CDR1 and CDR2 from the germline V gene are SGHRS and YFSETQ. Trimming removed 5 bases at V and 6 bases at J, with 13 bases between. This CDR3 region has 13 residues. CDR3 nucleotide sequence: TGCGCCAGCAGGTCTCCCGGGACTGATACGCAGTATTTT. It codes for CASRSPGTDTQYF.

The chain uses TRBV5-1 and TRBJ2-7, with 7 bases fitting TRBD1. The ends lost 2 bases at V and 5 bases at J; junction bases unmatched: 10. The germline V gene encodes CDR1 SGHRS and CDR2 YFSETQ. The CDR3 has 15 residues. The CDR3 sequence is CASSFGWVGGDEQYF. CDR3 nucleotide sequence: TGCGCCAGCAGCTTCGGTTGGGTAGGGGGCGACGAGCAGTACTTC.

The CDR3 DNA follows: TGCGCCAGCAGTCACTACAGGGAGTTGAACACTGAAGCTTTCTTT. This codes for CASSHYRELNTEAFF. The J gene is TRBJ1-1, the V gene TRBV10-1; D is perhaps TRBD1 (6 bases). The CDR3 length is 15 residues. The V end was cut by 5 bases, the J end by 0 bases, with 13 bases between. CDR1 is WNHNN and CDR2 is SYGVQD in the germline V gene (reference sequence).

The chain carries TRBV6-6 and TRBJ1-1; unclear D gene. Germline assignment: CDR1 MNHNY and CDR2 SVGAGI (reference sequence). The V end lost 2 bases, the J end lost 5 bases, and 6 bases lay between the germline ends. CDR3 length: 12 residues. CDR3 DNA: TGTGCCAGCAGTTACACTGATACTGAAGCTTTCTTT. Translating gives CASSYTDTEAFF.

This clone was picked up a small number of times. The chain couples TRBV29-1 to TRBJ1-1, with 8 bases that match TRBD1. CDR1 is SQVTM and CDR2 is ANQGSEA in the germline V gene. After removal of 4 bases from V and 1 base from J, the junction contained 8 bases not matched to a gene. This CDR3 has 15 amino acids. The DNA for the CDR3 is TGCAGCGTTGTTCAGGGGGCGGGCTGGAACACTGAAGCTTTCTTT. It is translated as CSVVQGAGWNTEAFF.

The gene calls are TRBV30 and TRBJ1-1; no clear D gene. The CDR3 extends over 13 amino acids. Trimming pared 8 bases from V and 1 base from J, leaving 14 bases between. Germline CDR1 and CDR2: GTSNPN and SVGIG (reference sequence). For the CDR3, the DNA is TGTGCCGGGGAAGGGAGGGAGAACACTGAAGCTTTCTTT. This sequence encodes CAGEGRENTEAFF.

V usage is TRBV5-1 and J usage is TRBJ2-2; a possible D gene is TRBD2 (5 bases). Germline V gene sequence: CDR1 SGHRS, CDR2 YFSETQ. The CDR3 spans 15 residues. V was cut by 0 bases and J by 6 bases, with 12 bases left in between. CDR3 bases: TGCGCCAGCAGCTTGGGGCGGGTATCGGCCGGGGAGCTGTTTTTT. Protein sequence: CASSLGRVSAGELFF.

This clone was detected only once. The V gene is TRBV2, the J gene TRBJ2-7; TRBD2 aligns across 8 bases. The germline V gene encodes CDR1 SNHLY and CDR2 FYNNEI. The V gene end was trimmed by 6 bases and the J gene end by 2 bases; junction bases not matched to a gene: 15. This CDR3 region has 17 residues. CDR3 nucleotide sequence: TGTGCCAGCAGGGAGGGGTCAGTGCGGGAGGTCCCCTACGAGCAGTACTTC. This encodes CASREGSVREVPYEQYF.

This clone was detected only once. The rearrangement joins TRBV4-2 to TRBJ2-7; TRBD2 matches 10 bases. Germline CDR1 is LGHNA and CDR2 is YNFKEQ. Trimming at V came to 1 base and at J to 0 bases, leaving 3 bases not matched to a gene. The CDR3 loop spans 16 amino acids. The CDR3 region has the DNA TGTGCCAGCAGCCAAGGACTAGCGGGTAGCTCCTACGAGCAGTACTTC. This encodes CASSQGLAGSSYEQYF.

The CDR3 nucleotides are TGCGCCAGCAGTGACCGACTAGTAGGTGGTCGATCCGGGGAGCTGTTTTTT. The encoded protein is CASSDRLVGGRSGELFF. The V gene is TRBV10-1, the J gene TRBJ2-2; D possibly corresponds to TRBD2 (6 bases). The V end lost 3 bases, the J end lost 6 bases, and 20 bases lay between the germline ends. Germline V gene sequence: CDR1 WNHNN, CDR2 SYGVQD (reference sequence). The CDR3 has 17 residues.

The gene calls are TRBV28 and TRBJ2-3; 12 nucleotides agree with TRBD1. The CDR3 has 20 residues. The V gene end was trimmed by 3 bases and the J gene end by 7 bases; junction bases not matched to a gene: 20. Germline assignment: CDR1 MDHEN and CDR2 SYDVKM. CDR3: CASSFVKYDQGQGARNTQYF. CDR3 DNA: TGTGCCAGCAGTTTTGTAAAATACGACCAGGGACAGGGGGCAAGGAATACGCAGTATTTT.

The chain joins TRBV25-1 to TRBJ2-5, with 11 bases identical to TRBD1. J gave up 4 bases and V 4 bases, and 5 bases lay outside the gene matches. CDR3 length: 15 residues. Looked up from germline, CDR1 is MGHDK and CDR2 is SYGVNS. The CDR3 reads CASSVPGQGGETQYF. The DNA of the CDR3 is TGTGCCAGCAGTGTTCCGGGACAGGGGGGAGAGACCCAGTACTTC.

This chain joins TRBV27 and TRBJ1-2; TRBD1 matches 12 bases. This CDR3 has 15 amino acids. The germline CDR1 and CDR2 sequences are MNHEY and SMNVEV (reference sequence). V lost 3 bases, J lost 6 bases, and 5 bases stayed unmatched. In nucleotides, the CDR3 is TGTGCCAGCAGTTTCATCGGGACAGGGGGCGATGGCTACACCTTC. This translates into CASSFIGTGGDGYTF.

In DNA, the CDR3 is TGTGCCAGCAGCCGAGCCTCCGACCAAGAGACCCAGTACTTC. Protein product: CASSRASDQETQYF. The chain carries TRBV16 and TRBJ2-5; D is undetermined. The V end lost 4 bases, the J end lost 0 bases, and 9 bases lay between the germline ends. CDR3 size: 14 residues. Per the germline V gene, CDR1 is KGHSY and CDR2 is FQNENV.

This sequence joins TRBV29-1 and TRBJ2-4, with D possibly TRBD2 on 5 matching bases. This CDR3 region has 15 residues. V was cut by 4 bases and J by 0 bases, with 13 bases left in between. Germline-derived CDR1 and CDR2 are SQVTM and ANQGSEA. The DNA of the CDR3 is TGCAGCGTTGGGGCCCGCGGGCTAGCCAAAAACATTCAGTACTTC. Amino acids: CSVGARGLAKNIQYF.

V is TRBV6-1 and J is TRBJ2-7; 7 nucleotides line up with TRBD1. The CDR3 sequence is 17 residues long. The V gene's germline CDR1 is MNHNS and CDR2 SASEGT. J was trimmed by 4 bases and V by 4 bases; bases with no gene match: 16. The CDR3 sequence: CASSGGIYRGSGYEQYF. The CDR3 DNA sequence: TGTGCCAGCAGTGGAGGAATTTACAGGGGCTCGGGATACGAGCAGTACTTC.

The rearrangement links TRBV6-1 to TRBJ2-1; 7 nucleotides agree with TRBD2. The CDR3 sequence is 14 residues long. The trim removed 6 bases at V and 0 bases at J, leaving 2 bases unmatched. Per germline, CDR1 MNHNS and CDR2 SASEGT. Written as DNA, the CDR3 is TGTGCCAGCAGCGGACTAGTCTCCTACAATGAGCAGTTCTTC. Residues: CASSGLVSYNEQFF.